What follows is one T cell receptor (beta chain) and its context. Its antigen is currently unknown. The data belong to a study of OX40 agonist ivuxolimab in advanced cancers. Study-wide points: Expanded clones were, on average, more numerous among CD8+ T cells than CD4+.

If patients had autoimmune disease history or systemic immunosuppression, they were excluded. CDR1 SGHTA and CDR2 FQGNSA come from the germline V gene. CDR3 length equals 16 residues. Germline trimming cut 3 bases from V and 2 bases from J; bases unmatched to any gene: 2. Profiling relied on immunoSEQ multiplex PCR, and the TCRdb table lists in-frame clones only, not all of them. The repertoire holds over 80,000 clones, 86% seen once, with around 5.9% in the top ten. The source of this sequence is an adult with an advanced solid tumor such as melanoma, head and neck, liver or kidney cancer. The chain links TRBV7-2 to TRBJ2-1, with 12 bases fitting TRBD2. Specimen: CD4+ or CD8+ T cells sorted from blood, collected in a trial of the OX40 agonist ivuxolimab. The CDR3 sequence: CASSFRTSGAYNEQFF. In DNA form, the CDR3 reads TGTGCCAGCAGCTTTAGGACTAGCGGGGCCTACAATGAGCAGTTCTTC.